The entry below describes one T cell receptor (beta chain). The entry originates in a study of shared T cell receptors in the human thymus. The data were produced by immunoSEQ multiplex PCR, yet TCRdb's version contains in-frame clones alone and is incomplete. The data hold hundreds of thousands of clones, with over 75% observed a single time. CDR3 length: 14 amino acids. Germline loops: CDR1 LGHNA, CDR2 YSLEER. The germline V and J ends were trimmed by 0 bases and 5 bases, with 10 bases remaining between them. The data also belong to a second study, concerning human thymus T cells.

The sequencing input was thymocytes. The gene calls are TRBV4-3 and TRBJ2-5, with D unclear. This TCR derives from a boy under two years old with a congenital heart defect. The CDR3 protein is CASSQDPASETQYF. In DNA form, the CDR3 reads TGCGCCAGCAGCCAAGATCCCGCGTCCGAGACCCAGTACTTC.